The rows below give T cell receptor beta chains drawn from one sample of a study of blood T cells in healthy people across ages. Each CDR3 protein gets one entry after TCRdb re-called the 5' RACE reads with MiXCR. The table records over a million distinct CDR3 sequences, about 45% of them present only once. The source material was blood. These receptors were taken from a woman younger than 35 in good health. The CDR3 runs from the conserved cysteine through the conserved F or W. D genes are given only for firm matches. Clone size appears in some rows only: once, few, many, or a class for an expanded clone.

CDR3 DNA: TGTGCCAGCAGCTCTCCGACTAGCGGTACCACAGATACGCAGTATTTT
CDR3 protein: CASSSPTSGTTDTQYF
D gene: TRBD2
J gene: TRBJ2-3
clone size: .
CDR3 length: 16
V gene: TRBV13

CDR3 DNA: TGTGCCAGCAGCGACTGGGACAGGGGGCGCACGGAACGGGAAAAACTGTTTTTT
CDR3 protein: CASSDWDRGRTEREKLFF
D gene: .
J gene: TRBJ1-4
clone size: .
CDR3 length: 18
V gene: TRBV21-1

CDR3 DNA: TGTGCCAGCAGTTACTTCCAGAACTATGGCTACACCTTC
CDR3 protein: CASSYFQNYGYTF
D gene: .
J gene: TRBJ1-2
clone size: few
CDR3 length: 13
V gene: TRBV6-6

CDR3 DNA: TGCGCCAGCAGCCAAGTTGGTGCGGGATCCTACGAGCAGTACTTC
CDR3 protein: CASSQVGAGSYEQYF
D gene: .
J gene: TRBJ2-7
clone size: .
CDR3 length: 15
V gene: TRBV4-3

CDR3 DNA: TGTGCTAGCAGCCCGGGGGGGACGTCCTACAATGAGCAGTTCTTC
CDR3 protein: CASSPGGTSYNEQFF
D gene: TRBD2
J gene: TRBJ2-1
clone size: few
CDR3 length: 15
V gene: TRBV7-7

CDR3 DNA: TGTGCCAGCAGCTCCGTAGGCTCCTACAATGAGCAGTTCTTC
CDR3 protein: CASSSVGSYNEQFF
D gene: .
J gene: TRBJ2-1
clone size: .
CDR3 length: 14
V gene: TRBV7-9

CDR3 DNA: TGTGCCAGCAATCAACGGGGGAGGTACAATGAGCAGTTCTTC
CDR3 protein: CASNQRGRYNEQFF
D gene: .
J gene: TRBJ2-1
clone size: .
CDR3 length: 14
V gene: TRBV11-2

CDR3 DNA: TGTGCCAGCAGTTTTCTTGAAGACTCTGGCTACACCTTC
CDR3 protein: CASSFLEDSGYTF
D gene: .
J gene: TRBJ1-2
clone size: few
CDR3 length: 13
V gene: TRBV12-3/TRBV12-4

CDR3 DNA: TGCGCCAGCAGCCAGGACAGGGTGGGGAACAATGAGCAGTACTTC
CDR3 protein: CASSQDRVGNNEQYF
D gene: TRBD1
J gene: TRBJ2-7
clone size: .
CDR3 length: 15
V gene: TRBV4-3

CDR3 DNA: TGTGCCAGCAGCGCGGGCGGGAGTTCAGATACGCAGTATTTT
CDR3 protein: CASSAGGSSDTQYF
D gene: TRBD2
J gene: TRBJ2-3
clone size: .
CDR3 length: 14
V gene: TRBV9

CDR3 DNA: TGTGCCAGCAGCCAAGATCTCCAGGCAGGGAGGCCCAACGAGCAGTACTTC
CDR3 protein: CASSQDLQAGRPNEQYF
D gene: .
J gene: TRBJ2-7
clone size: .
CDR3 length: 17
V gene: TRBV14

CDR3 DNA: TGTGCCAGCTCACCACAGGGGGTATCCTACAATGAGCAGTACTTC
CDR3 protein: CASSPQGVSYNEQYF
D gene: .
J gene: TRBJ2-7
clone size: .
CDR3 length: 15
V gene: TRBV18

CDR3 DNA: TGCGCCAGCAGCTTGTCTACCTCAGGGATTCCTTCAGATACGCAGTATTTT
CDR3 protein: CASSLSTSGIPSDTQYF
D gene: .
J gene: TRBJ2-3
clone size: .
CDR3 length: 17
V gene: TRBV5-1

CDR3 DNA: TGTGCCAGCAGCTTAGATGACGGGGTAGAGACCCAGTACTTC
CDR3 protein: CASSLDDGVETQYF
D gene: .
J gene: TRBJ2-5
clone size: .
CDR3 length: 14
V gene: TRBV7-6

CDR3 DNA: TGTGCCAGCAGCCGAAATACAGGGAATGAGCAGTTCTTC
CDR3 protein: CASSRNTGNEQFF
D gene: .
J gene: TRBJ2-1
clone size: few
CDR3 length: 13
V gene: TRBV3-1

CDR3 DNA: TGCGCCAGCAGCCAGGCCGCGGACCAACTTTATGGCTACACCTTC
CDR3 protein: CASSQAADQLYGYTF
D gene: .
J gene: TRBJ1-2
clone size: .
CDR3 length: 15
V gene: TRBV4-1

CDR3 DNA: TGCGCCAGCACCGTGTCGGGTCTAGGGGACAATGAGCAGTTCTTC
CDR3 protein: CASTVSGLGDNEQFF
D gene: .
J gene: TRBJ2-1
clone size: .
CDR3 length: 15
V gene: TRBV5-1

CDR3 DNA: TGTGCCAGCAGCTCTCAGTCCAGGGAGCAGTTCTTC
CDR3 protein: CASSSQSREQFF
D gene: .
J gene: TRBJ2-1
clone size: few
CDR3 length: 12
V gene: TRBV7-2

CDR3 DNA: TGTGCCTCCCTAAGGGGGGCTACCTACAATGAGCAGTTCTTC
CDR3 protein: CASLRGATYNEQFF
D gene: .
J gene: TRBJ2-1
clone size: .
CDR3 length: 14
V gene: TRBV30

CDR3 DNA: TGTGCCAGCTCACCAAGGTTGGACGGGGGATTTACTGAAGCTTTCTTT
CDR3 protein: CASSPRLDGGFTEAFF
D gene: .
J gene: TRBJ1-1
clone size: .
CDR3 length: 16
V gene: TRBV18

CDR3 DNA: TGCGCCAGCAGCCAAGTTTGGGGGTTACCCACAGATACGCAGTATTTT
CDR3 protein: CASSQVWGLPTDTQYF
D gene: .
J gene: TRBJ2-3
clone size: .
CDR3 length: 16
V gene: TRBV4-3

CDR3 DNA: TGCGCCAGCAGCCAAGTTCTGTGGCCCCAATCGCCCTACAATGAGCAGTTCTTC
CDR3 protein: CASSQVLWPQSPYNEQFF
D gene: .
J gene: TRBJ2-1
clone size: few
CDR3 length: 18
V gene: TRBV4-3

CDR3 DNA: TGTGCCAGCAGCCCCGACAGGGTAAGAGAGCCCCAGCATTTT
CDR3 protein: CASSPDRVREPQHF
D gene: TRBD1
J gene: TRBJ1-5
clone size: .
CDR3 length: 14
V gene: TRBV5-5

CDR3 DNA: TGCAGCGTCGTAAGGGACGGAACCTACGAGCAGTACTTC
CDR3 protein: CSVVRDGTYEQYF
D gene: .
J gene: TRBJ2-7
clone size: many
CDR3 length: 13
V gene: TRBV29-1

CDR3 DNA: TGCAGCGTCGGGGGCAGTCTTCCAGATACGCAGTATTTT
CDR3 protein: CSVGGSLPDTQYF
D gene: .
J gene: TRBJ2-3
clone size: few
CDR3 length: 13
V gene: TRBV29-1

CDR3 DNA: TGTGCCAGCAGTTTTGTAGGGGGCGAACTCTACGAGCAGTACTTC
CDR3 protein: CASSFVGGELYEQYF
D gene: TRBD1
J gene: TRBJ2-7
clone size: few
CDR3 length: 15
V gene: TRBV12-3/TRBV12-4

CDR3 DNA: TGTGCCAGCAGCCCACCTAAGCGGGGGTCCTACGAGCAGTACTTC
CDR3 protein: CASSPPKRGSYEQYF
D gene: TRBD2
J gene: TRBJ2-7
clone size: .
CDR3 length: 15
V gene: TRBV11-2

CDR3 DNA: TGCAGCCTTTTAAAGACTAGCGCCCTGTACAATGAGCAGTTCTTC
CDR3 protein: CSLLKTSALYNEQFF
D gene: TRBD2
J gene: TRBJ2-1
clone size: .
CDR3 length: 15
V gene: TRBV29-1

CDR3 DNA: TGTGCCTGGAGAGGGACAGGGTCTGGCTACACCTTC
CDR3 protein: CAWRGTGSGYTF
D gene: TRBD1
J gene: TRBJ1-2
clone size: .
CDR3 length: 12
V gene: TRBV30

CDR3 DNA: TGTGCCAGCAGCTTAGTCGGGACTAGCGGCGCAGCCTCCTACAATGAGCAGTTCTTC
CDR3 protein: CASSLVGTSGAASYNEQFF
D gene: TRBD2
J gene: TRBJ2-1
clone size: few
CDR3 length: 19
V gene: TRBV7-2

CDR3 DNA: TGTGCCAGCCGCCAGCGGGAGAGCGCAGATGCGCAGTATTTT
CDR3 protein: CASRQRESADAQYF
D gene: TRBD2
J gene: TRBJ2-3
clone size: .
CDR3 length: 14
V gene: TRBV12-3/TRBV12-4

CDR3 DNA: TGCAGTGCTAGTGGCCGGGACCGAACCTACGAGCAGTACTTC
CDR3 protein: CSASGRDRTYEQYF
D gene: .
J gene: TRBJ2-7
clone size: .
CDR3 length: 14
V gene: TRBV20-1

CDR3 DNA: TGTGCCAGCAGTTTATCGATAGCGTTTCCCGATCAGCCCCAGCATTTT
CDR3 protein: CASSLSIAFPDQPQHF
D gene: .
J gene: TRBJ1-5
clone size: once
CDR3 length: 16
V gene: TRBV27

CDR3 DNA: TGTGCCAGCAGCGTTGCCGGGAGCGCCAATGAGCAGTACTTC
CDR3 protein: CASSVAGSANEQYF
D gene: .
J gene: TRBJ2-7
clone size: .
CDR3 length: 14
V gene: TRBV7-2

CDR3 DNA: TGTGCCACCAGCGTAGAAGGGGCAACTAATGAAAAACTGTTTTTT
CDR3 protein: CATSVEGATNEKLFF
D gene: .
J gene: TRBJ1-4
clone size: few
CDR3 length: 15
V gene: TRBV15

CDR3 DNA: TGTGCCAGCAGTTTATTGGCAGGGAACTACAATGAGCAGTTCTTC
CDR3 protein: CASSLLAGNYNEQFF
D gene: .
J gene: TRBJ2-1
clone size: many
CDR3 length: 15
V gene: TRBV6-5

CDR3 DNA: TGTGCCAGCAGAGTATTTGGGCAAGCTGGCACCGGGGAGCTGTTTTTT
CDR3 protein: CASRVFGQAGTGELFF
D gene: .
J gene: TRBJ2-2
clone size: .
CDR3 length: 16
V gene: TRBV12-3/TRBV12-4

CDR3 DNA: TGTGCCAGCAGGACTTGGGGAGGGGGGGCCGCAGATACGCAGTATTTT
CDR3 protein: CASRTWGGGAADTQYF
D gene: .
J gene: TRBJ2-3
clone size: .
CDR3 length: 16
V gene: TRBV11-2

CDR3 DNA: TGTGCCAGCAGCTTAAGCGGGTACCCTCGGGATGAGCAGTACTTC
CDR3 protein: CASSLSGYPRDEQYF
D gene: .
J gene: TRBJ2-5
clone size: .
CDR3 length: 15
V gene: TRBV7-6

CDR3 DNA: TGTGCCAGCAGCGGTTCGAAGAACACTGAAGCTTTCTTT
CDR3 protein: CASSGSKNTEAFF
D gene: .
J gene: TRBJ1-1
clone size: .
CDR3 length: 13
V gene: TRBV7-6

CDR3 DNA: TGCGCCAGCAGCCAAGATTACGATCAGCCCCAGCATTTT
CDR3 protein: CASSQDYDQPQHF
D gene: .
J gene: TRBJ1-5
clone size: few
CDR3 length: 13
V gene: TRBV4-1

CDR3 DNA: TGCGCCAGCAGGCGAGAGTGGGACACTGAAGCTTTCTTT
CDR3 protein: CASRREWDTEAFF
D gene: .
J gene: TRBJ1-1
clone size: .
CDR3 length: 13
V gene: TRBV5-1

CDR3 DNA: TGCGCCAGCAGCCAAGATAGAAGAGGTCGCGAGCAGTACTTC
CDR3 protein: CASSQDRRGREQYF
D gene: .
J gene: TRBJ2-7
clone size: few
CDR3 length: 14
V gene: TRBV4-1

CDR3 DNA: TGTGCCAGCAGTCCCCGGCGGCGCCTCTACGAGCAGTACTTC
CDR3 protein: CASSPRRRLYEQYF
D gene: .
J gene: TRBJ2-7
clone size: few
CDR3 length: 14
V gene: TRBV12-3/TRBV12-4

CDR3 DNA: TGCAGTGCCGAGGACAGACTCAACACTGAAGCTTTCTTT
CDR3 protein: CSAEDRLNTEAFF
D gene: .
J gene: TRBJ1-1
clone size: .
CDR3 length: 13
V gene: TRBV20-1

CDR3 DNA: TGTGCCAGCAGTTCTGCATGGGGGTCGAATAAGCCCCAGCATTTT
CDR3 protein: CASSSAWGSNKPQHF
D gene: .
J gene: TRBJ1-5
clone size: .
CDR3 length: 15
V gene: TRBV3-1

CDR3 DNA: TGTGCCAGCATGACCAGCCGAGTGAACACTGAAGCTTTCTTT
CDR3 protein: CASMTSRVNTEAFF
D gene: .
J gene: TRBJ1-1
clone size: few
CDR3 length: 14
V gene: TRBV2

CDR3 DNA: TGTGCCAGCAGCCCCGGGACAGGCTCCGAGCAGTACTTC
CDR3 protein: CASSPGTGSEQYF
D gene: TRBD1
J gene: TRBJ2-7
clone size: few
CDR3 length: 13
V gene: TRBV6-6

CDR3 DNA: TGCGCCAGCAGCCAAGTCCTAGCGGGCGGTACGCAGTATTTT
CDR3 protein: CASSQVLAGGTQYF
D gene: TRBD2
J gene: TRBJ2-3
clone size: .
CDR3 length: 14
V gene: TRBV4-1

CDR3 DNA: TGCAGTGCTAGAGATAGGGCCAGACTATACGAGCAGTACTTC
CDR3 protein: CSARDRARLYEQYF
D gene: .
J gene: TRBJ2-7
clone size: .
CDR3 length: 14
V gene: TRBV20-1

CDR3 DNA: TGTGCCAGCACCGGACCGGGACTTCCTACCTACGAGCAGTACTTC
CDR3 protein: CASTGPGLPTYEQYF
D gene: .
J gene: TRBJ2-7
clone size: .
CDR3 length: 15
V gene: TRBV6-2/TRBV6-3

CDR3 DNA: TGCAGTGCTAGTTCCGGGACAGGCTTTAGCACAGATACGCAGTATTTT
CDR3 protein: CSASSGTGFSTDTQYF
D gene: TRBD1
J gene: TRBJ2-3
clone size: few
CDR3 length: 16
V gene: TRBV20-1